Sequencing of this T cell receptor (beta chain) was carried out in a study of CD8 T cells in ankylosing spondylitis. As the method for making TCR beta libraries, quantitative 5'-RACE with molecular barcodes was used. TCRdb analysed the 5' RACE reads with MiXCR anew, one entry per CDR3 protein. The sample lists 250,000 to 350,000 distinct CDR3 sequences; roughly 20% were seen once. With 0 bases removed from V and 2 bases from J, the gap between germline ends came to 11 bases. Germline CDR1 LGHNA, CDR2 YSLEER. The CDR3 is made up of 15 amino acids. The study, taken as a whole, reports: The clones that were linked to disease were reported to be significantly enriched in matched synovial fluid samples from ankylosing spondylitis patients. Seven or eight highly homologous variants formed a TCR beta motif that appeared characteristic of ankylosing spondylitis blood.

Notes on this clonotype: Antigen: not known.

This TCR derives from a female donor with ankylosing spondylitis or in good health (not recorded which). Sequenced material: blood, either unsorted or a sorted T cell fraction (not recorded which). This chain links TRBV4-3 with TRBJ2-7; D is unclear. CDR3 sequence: CASSQDLPAPYEQYF. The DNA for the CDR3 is TGCGCCAGCAGCCAAGATCTCCCAGCCCCCTACGAGCAGTACTTC.